The 20 T cell receptor beta chains listed next were all sequenced from one sample in a study of blood T cell repertoires in COVID-19. Produced via immunoSEQ multiplex PCR; TCRdb's table is partial and in-frame only. Of around 110,000 clones listed, 70% to 85% were seen once; the top ten hold 14%. The source material was peripheral blood. These receptors came from a woman aged 55-75 years with acute or convalescent COVID-19.

The chain carries TRBV7-8 and TRBJ2-4; 7 bases map to TRBD2. CDR1 is SGHVS, CDR2 FQNEAQ, per germline. V shed 5 bases, J shed 0 bases, and the junction held 16 bases outside the gene matches. CDR3 length: 19 residues. The CDR3 sequence: CASSPVGLAVILAKNIQYF. The CDR3 DNA follows: TGTGCCAGCAGCCCAGTAGGGCTAGCGGTCATACTAGCCAAAAACATTCAGTACTTC.

V gene TRBV5-4 combines with J gene TRBJ2-5; D may be TRBD1 (5 bases). The germline V gene has CDR1 SGHNT and CDR2 YYREEE (reference sequence). This CDR3 spans 13 amino acids. The V end lost 0 bases, the J end lost 5 bases, and 8 bases lay between the germline ends. Here the CDR3 DNA reads TGTGCCAGCAGCTTGGTAGGGGATGAGACCCAGTACTTC. Translation: CASSLVGDETQYF.

The genes are TRBV2 and TRBJ1-2, with 7 bases lining up with TRBD1. Trimming removed 6 bases from V and 10 bases from J; junction bases left unmatched: 20. Germline-derived CDR1 and CDR2 are SNHLY and FYNNEI. The CDR3 extends over 16 amino acids. The chain's CDR3 is CASRKRGDRSFSDYTF. In DNA, the CDR3 is TGTGCCAGCAGGAAGCGGGGGGACAGATCCTTTAGCGACTACACCTTC.

The chain links TRBV3-1 (or the pseudogene TRBV3-2) to TRBJ1-1, with 7 bases identical to TRBD1. Germline CDR1 reads LGHDT; CDR2 reads YNNKEL (reference sequence). V shed 6 bases and J 5 bases; nucleotides not matched to a gene: 3. This CDR3 is built from 12 residues. The CDR3 loop is CASSLQGTEAFF. The CDR3, as DNA: TGTGCCAGCAGTCTACAGGGGACTGAAGCTTTCTTT.

The V and J genes are TRBV19 and TRBJ2-2, with 11 bases lining up with TRBD1. The CDR3 sequence is 16 residues long. V trimming: 7 bases; J trimming: 2 bases; junction bases outside the gene matches: 6. The germline CDR1 and CDR2 sequences are LNHDA and SQIVND (reference sequence). The CDR3 protein is CASKMGTGGNTGELFF. The CDR3 DNA reads as TGTGCCAGTAAAATGGGGACAGGGGGTAACACCGGGGAGCTGTTTTTT. Full variable domain (outside the CDR3, taken from reference TRBV19 and TRBJ2-2): DGGITQSPKYLFRKEGQNVTLSCEQNLNHDAMYWYRQDPGQGLRLIYYSQIVNDFQKGDIAEGYSVSREKKESFPLTVTSAQKNPTAFYLCASKMGTGGNTGELFFGEGSRLTVL.

The chain is built from TRBV19 and TRBJ1-5, with D perhaps TRBD1 (5 bases). The CDR3 has 10 residues. V gave up 11 bases and J gave up 9 bases, with 11 bases separating them. Germline CDR1 is LNHDA and CDR2 is SQIVND (reference sequence). CDR3: CAASQGPQHF. The DNA for the CDR3 is TGTGCCGCCTCCCAGGGGCCCCAGCATTTT. Together with reference TRBV19 and TRBJ1-5, the CDR3 gives the full variable domain: DGGITQSPKYLFRKEGQNVTLSCEQNLNHDAMYWYRQDPGQGLRLIYYSQIVNDFQKGDIAEGYSVSREKKESFPLTVTSAQKNPTAFYLCAASQGPQHFGDGTRLSIL.

This chain joins TRBV2 and TRBJ1-2; 7 bases are shared with TRBD1. CDR3 size: 13 residues. V lost 0 bases, J lost 8 bases, and 3 bases stayed unmatched. Per germline, CDR1 SNHLY and CDR2 FYNNEI. The CDR3 region is CASSEARGDGYTF. The DNA of the CDR3 is TGTGCCAGCAGTGAAGCCAGGGGGGACGGCTACACCTTC.

The chain joins TRBV4-2 to TRBJ2-2, with 8 bases identical to TRBD1. Looked up from germline, CDR1 is LGHNA and CDR2 is YNFKEQ. V trimming: 0 bases; J trimming: 1 base; junction bases outside the gene matches: 4. The CDR3 sequence is 17 residues long. The CDR3 reads CASSQDPDRVNTGELFF. The CDR3 DNA reads TGTGCCAGCAGCCAAGACCCGGACAGGGTGAACACCGGGGAGCTGTTTTTT.

The chain joins TRBV5-6 to TRBJ1-6; TRBD1 is a possible D gene (6 bases). V was trimmed by 3 bases and J by 8 bases, leaving 12 bases between them. Germline lookup yields CDR1 SGHDT and CDR2 YYEEEE. CDR3 length: 14 residues. Written as DNA, the CDR3 is TGTGCCAGCAGCTGGGGGCAGGCGCATTCACCCCTCCACTTT. It specifies CASSWGQAHSPLHF.

The gene calls are TRBV5-4 and TRBJ1-1; 12 nucleotides line up with TRBD1. The CDR3 runs 16 residues. V dropped 0 bases and J dropped 3; count of bases not matched to a gene: 3. Germline loops: CDR1 SGHNT, CDR2 YYREEE (reference sequence). The CDR3 protein is CASSLGGTGGYTEAFF. CDR3 in DNA: TGTGCCAGCAGCTTGGGGGGGACAGGGGGCTACACTGAAGCTTTCTTT.

This chain joins TRBV15 and TRBJ1-3, with TRBD1 identical over 9 bases. Germline CDR1 is LNHNV and CDR2 is YYDKDF (reference sequence). The CDR3 extends over 15 amino acids. Trimming took 1 base from V and 8 from J; bases not matched to a gene: 6. The CDR3 region is CATSRAPTGGDTIYF. The CDR3 nucleotides are TGTGCCACCAGCAGAGCACCGACAGGGGGAGACACCATATATTTT.

The J gene is TRBJ1-1, the V gene TRBV30, with a possible D match to TRBD1 (5 bases). With 0 bases removed from V and 4 bases from J, the gap between germline ends came to 12 bases. The CDR3 loop spans 14 amino acids. From germline, CDR1 is GTSNPN and CDR2 SVGIG (reference sequence). CDR3 nucleotide sequence: TGTGCCTGGAGTGTGACGGGGACTTTCACTGAAGCTTTCTTT. This encodes CAWSVTGTFTEAFF.

The chain combines TRBV19 with TRBJ1-5, with 9 bases identical to TRBD1. With V trimmed by 3 bases and J by 4 bases, 7 bases remained unmatched. Germline lookup yields CDR1 LNHDA and CDR2 SQIVND (reference sequence). This CDR3 spans 16 amino acids. DNA for the CDR3: TGTGCCAGTAGTATCCCACCGGGACAGGGTAATCAGCCCCAGCATTTT. As protein: CASSIPPGQGNQPQHF.

The chain has TRBV6-2 or TRBV6-3 and TRBJ1-1; D may be TRBD1 (5 bases). The length of the CDR3 is 12 residues. V lost 2 bases to trimming and J lost 10 bases, with 11 bases between them. Germline-derived CDR1 and CDR2 are MNHEY and SVGEGT. The CDR3 bases are TGTGCCAGCAGTTACAGGGGCCCTGGAGCTTTCTTT. Its protein product is CASSYRGPGAFF.

The V and J genes are TRBV4-1 and TRBJ1-1, with 12 bases that match TRBD1. Germline V CDR1 and CDR2: MGHRA, YSYEKL. After removal of 1 base from V and 11 bases from J, the junction contained 14 bases not matched to a gene. The CDR3 is made up of 17 amino acids. CDR3 sequence reads: CASSQAGTGGYSWLAFF. The DNA for the CDR3 is TGCGCCAGCAGCCAAGCCGGGACAGGGGGCTACTCTTGGCTGGCTTTCTTT.

The chain has TRBV24-1 and TRBJ2-2; 8 bases are shared with TRBD1. The CDR3 has 17 residues. Germline CDR1 reads KGHDR; CDR2 reads SFDVKD. V trimming: 3 bases; J trimming: 0 bases; junction bases outside the gene matches: 5. The CDR3 sequence: CATSDETGGANTGELFF. The CDR3 DNA reads TGTGCCACCAGTGATGAAACAGGGGGAGCGAACACCGGGGAGCTGTTTTTT.

This rearrangement joins TRBV6-2 or TRBV6-3 to TRBJ2-1; D may be TRBD1 (6 bases). From germline, CDR1 is MNHEY and CDR2 SVGEGT. The CDR3 totals 12 residues. Trimming left V 6 bases short and J 7 bases short, with 10 bases between. CDR3 in DNA: TGTGCCAGCAGCAAGACAGGAAATGAGCAGTTCTTC. Amino acid sequence: CASSKTGNEQFF.

J is TRBJ2-3 and V is TRBV11-2; TRBD1 aligns across 8 bases. The V segment lost 4 bases and the J segment 1 base; nucleotides outside the gene matches: 7. Looked up from germline, CDR1 is SGHAT and CDR2 is FQNNGV. The CDR3 runs 16 residues. The CDR3 bases are TGTGCCAGCAGCTCGCCCAGGGGGCTGGGCACAGATACGCAGTATTTT. Translated: CASSSPRGLGTDTQYF.

This chain links TRBV29-1 with TRBJ2-7; D is perhaps TRBD1 (6 bases). Trimming stripped 3 bases from V and 5 bases from J, with 11 bases between. The CDR3 is 12 residues long. In germline, CDR1 is SQVTM, CDR2 ANQGSEA. The CDR3 loop reads CSVDVQGHEQYF. In DNA form, the CDR3 reads TGCAGCGTTGACGTCCAGGGGCACGAGCAGTACTTC.

The chain links TRBV5-5 to TRBJ2-3; no clear D. The CDR3 has 16 amino acids. Trimming pared 0 bases from V and 2 bases from J, leaving 13 bases between. CDR1 and CDR2 from the germline V gene are SGHKS and YYEKEE (reference sequence). In DNA form, the CDR3 reads TGTGCCAGCAGCTTGGCCTCGCAGTCAATCACAGATACGCAGTATTTT. Translating gives CASSLASQSITDTQYF. The variable domain in full, with the rest retrieved from reference TRBV5-5 and TRBJ2-3, is DAGVTQSPTHLIKTRGQQVTLRCSPISGHKSVSWYQQVLGQGPQFIFQYYEKEERGRGNFPDRFSARQFPNYSSELNVNALLLGDSALYLCASSLASQSITDTQYFGPGTRLTVL.